The 25 T cell receptor beta chains presented below share a single source sample, sequenced in a study of shared clonotypes between healthy human individuals. Clones were read by immunoSEQ multiplex PCR, and TCRdb kept only the in-frame ones, dropping some. The sample carries some 2,100,000 clones, about 92% recorded once. The naive CD8 fraction comprised CD45RO-negative cells positively selected for CCR7 and excluded terminally differentiated effector memory CD45RA+ cells. The sequencing input was naive CD8+ T cells from PBMCs. The receptors were gathered from a young man in good health. Some clones in this sample may be carry-over from other donors' samples.

The chain combines TRBV27 with TRBJ2-3; 9 nucleotides agree with TRBD2. Germline V gives CDR1 MNHEY, CDR2 SMNVEV (reference sequence). CDR3 size: 16 residues. The trim removed 4 bases at V and 4 bases at J, leaving 9 bases unmatched. The CDR3 reads CASSSRLAATPDTQYF. The CDR3 coding sequence is TGTGCCAGCAGTTCACGACTAGCGGCTACGCCAGATACGCAGTATTTT.

This rearrangement joins TRBV11-2 to TRBJ2-5; D call uncertain. V was pared by 2 bases and J by 1 base, with 11 bases between. Germline V gene sequence: CDR1 SGHAT, CDR2 FQNNGV. CDR3 size: 15 residues. The CDR3 loop reads CASSLRWGSQETQYF. CDR3 sequence (DNA): TGTGCCAGCAGCTTACGATGGGGATCCCAAGAGACCCAGTACTTC.

V is TRBV7-9 and J is TRBJ2-3; TRBD2 matches at 7 bases. Looked up from germline, CDR1 is SEHNR and CDR2 is FQNEAQ (reference sequence). V was clipped by 5 bases and J by 4 bases; unmatched bases: 9. CDR3 length equals 15 residues. The CDR3 DNA reads as TGTGCCAGCAGCCCCGGGACTACTAATGCAGATACGCAGTATTTT. Its protein product is CASSPGTTNADTQYF.

This clone has a handful of counts. V usage is TRBV19 and J usage is TRBJ1-5; D is uncertain. This CDR3 comprises 12 residues. V was pared by 4 bases and J by 9 bases, with 10 bases between. Germline values: CDR1 LNHDA, CDR2 SQIVND (reference sequence). The CDR3 sequence: CASSTLPWPQHF. For the CDR3, the DNA is TGTGCCAGTAGTACTCTCCCGTGGCCCCAGCATTTT.

The V and J genes are TRBV9 and TRBJ2-2, with TRBD1 as a possible D gene (6 bases). V shed 0 bases and J shed 2 bases, with 14 bases lying between them. The CDR3 contains 17 residues. The germline V gene encodes CDR1 SGDLS and CDR2 YYNGEE. CDR3 sequence reads: CASSVAAQGLNTGELFF. In DNA, the CDR3 is TGTGCCAGCAGCGTAGCTGCTCAGGGGCTCAACACCGGGGAGCTGTTTTTT.

V gene TRBV27 combines with J gene TRBJ2-3; 12 nucleotides line up with TRBD2. The CDR3 covers 16 residues. With V trimmed by 4 bases and J by 2 bases, 4 bases remained unmatched. CDR1 MNHEY and CDR2 SMNVEV come from the germline V gene (reference sequence). The CDR3 DNA reads TGTGCCAGCAGTTGGGGACTAGCGGGTTCCACAGATACGCAGTATTTT. This gives the protein CASSWGLAGSTDTQYF.

The CDR3 DNA follows: TGTGCCAGTAGTCCCAGGGTTGGGGCCTTCGGCTACACCTTC. It is translated as CASSPRVGAFGYTF. The rearrangement links TRBV19 to TRBJ1-2, with D possibly being TRBD1 (5 bases). Germline loops: CDR1 LNHDA, CDR2 SQIVND (reference sequence). V was cut by 5 bases and J by 8 bases, with 18 bases left in between. This CDR3 region has 14 residues.

Details on this clone: The sample carries other DNA sequences with the same CDR3. This chain uses TRBV27 with TRBJ2-1; D not certain. The V end was cut by 2 bases, the J end by 0 bases, with 8 bases between. Germline assignment: CDR1 MNHEY and CDR2 SMNVEV (reference sequence). This CDR3 has 15 amino acids. The DNA of the CDR3 is TGTGCCAGCAGTTTAGGGCCCCCCTCCTACAATGAGCAGTTCTTC. Translation gives CASSLGPPSYNEQFF.

The chain is built from TRBV1 and TRBJ2-1; the D segment call TRBD2 is taken from the table without a DNA check. TRBV1 is a known pseudogene. The CDR3 consists of 15 residues. CDR3 protein: CTSSQTGTRYNEQFF. In DNA, the CDR3 is TGCACCAGCAGCCAGACCGGGACTAGGTATAATGAGCAGTTCTTC.

This sequence joins TRBV28 and TRBJ1-1, with D perhaps matching TRBD1 (5 bases). V lost 7 bases and J 5 bases, leaving 14 bases between the germline ends. CDR3 length: 13 amino acids. In germline, CDR1 is MDHEN, CDR2 SYDVKM. The CDR3 reads CASTGYGVTEAFF. The CDR3 DNA reads as TGTGCCAGCACAGGGTATGGTGTGACTGAAGCTTTCTTT.

Written as DNA, the CDR3 is TGTGCCAGCAGCGGGACAGGGGGCGCAGATACGCAGTATTTT. Residues: CASSGTGGADTQYF. The V call is TRBV7-3, the J call TRBJ2-3; TRBD1 agrees at 12 bases. CDR3 size: 14 residues. V shed 5 bases and J 4 bases; nucleotides not matched to a gene: 1. The germline CDR1 and CDR2 sequences are SGHTA and FQGTGA.

This rearrangement joins TRBV10-3 to TRBJ1-1; D may be TRBD1 (6 bases). The CDR3 spans 14 residues. Trimming pared 3 bases from V and 1 base from J, leaving 9 bases between. CDR1 and CDR2 (germline): ENHRY, SYGVKD. CDR3 in amino acids: CAISDGQPNTEAFF. The CDR3, as DNA: TGTGCCATCAGTGACGGACAGCCGAACACTGAAGCTTTCTTT.

The gene calls are TRBV6-1 and TRBJ2-7; D remains unclear. The V and J ends lost 0 bases and 7 bases respectively, with 13 bases between them. CDR1 is MNHNS, CDR2 SASEGT, per germline. The CDR3 loop spans 14 amino acids. CDR3 nucleotide sequence: TGTGCCAGCAGTGAAGCAAAGGCAGTAAGGGAGCAGTACTTC. Residues: CASSEAKAVREQYF.

The rearrangement uses TRBV2 and TRBJ2-4; D remains ambiguous. Germline V lookup: CDR1 SNHLY, CDR2 FYNNEI. CDR3 length: 14 amino acids. With 6 bases removed from V and 2 bases from J, the gap between germline ends came to 11 bases. The CDR3 DNA sequence: TGTGCCAGCAGGAGTAGACTCCCCAAAAACATTCAGTACTTC. Amino acids: CASRSRLPKNIQYF.

V and J are TRBV4-1 and TRBJ2-5; 10 nucleotides line up with TRBD2. Germline trimming cut 0 bases from V and 5 bases from J; bases unmatched to any gene: 6. The CDR3 has 16 amino acids. The germline V gene has CDR1 MGHRA and CDR2 YSYEKL. The chain's CDR3 is CASSQDVSGRGETQYF. CDR3 nucleotides: TGCGCCAGCAGCCAAGACGTGAGCGGGAGGGGGGAGACCCAGTACTTC.

The chain recombines TRBV7-9 with TRBJ2-3, with 11 nucleotides matching TRBD2. Germline V gene lookup returns CDR1 SEHNR and CDR2 FQNEAQ (reference sequence). Trimming cost V 7 bases and J 4 bases; bases outside gene matches: 16. The CDR3 loop spans 18 amino acids. The CDR3 DNA sequence: TGTGCCAGCAAAGTAACTAGCGGGAGTCGGGAGAATGCAGATACGCAGTATTTT. This translates into CASKVTSGSRENADTQYF.

This chain links TRBV5-6 with TRBJ1-5, with D tentatively TRBD1 (5 bases). This CDR3 contains 12 residues. V dropped 4 bases and J dropped 5 bases, with 7 bases sitting between them. The germline V gene encodes CDR1 SGHDT and CDR2 YYEEEE. CDR3: CASSRGYQPQHF. CDR3 DNA: TGTGCCAGCAGCCGGGGGTATCAGCCCCAGCATTTT.

This chain uses TRBV28 with TRBJ2-2; 7 bases line up with TRBD2. Germline CDR1 MDHEN, CDR2 SYDVKM. The CDR3 runs 16 residues. After removal of 5 bases from V and 4 bases from J, the junction contained 10 bases not matched to a gene. The CDR3 nucleotides read TGTGCCAGCAGTCTCCGAGCGGGGAGGGGCACCGGGGAGCTGTTTTTT. This codes for CASSLRAGRGTGELFF.

V gene TRBV6-5 combines with J gene TRBJ1-1; 10 bases align to TRBD1. Germline V lookup: CDR1 MNHEY, CDR2 SVGAGI. V trimming: 6 bases; J trimming: 7 bases; junction bases outside the gene matches: 5. The CDR3 spans 13 residues. Here the CDR3 reads CASRLTGGGEAFF. The CDR3 bases are TGTGCCAGCAGACTGACAGGGGGCGGTGAAGCTTTCTTT.

V usage is TRBV7-9 and J usage is TRBJ1-4, with a weak D call TRBD1 (5 bases). The CDR3 sequence is 14 residues long. The germline CDR1 and CDR2 sequences are SEHNR and FQNEAQ (reference sequence). V lost 2 bases and J lost 8, with 12 bases in between. CDR3 sequence: CASSLQGYREKLFF. DNA for the CDR3: TGTGCCAGCAGCTTACAGGGTTATCGCGAAAAACTGTTTTTT. Complete variable domain (other parts from reference TRBV7-9 and TRBJ1-4): DTGVSQNPRHKITKRGQNVTFRCDPISEHNRLYWYRQTLGQGPEFLTYFQNEAQLEKSRLLSDRFSAERPKGSFSTLEIQRTEQGDSAMYLCASSLQGYREKLFFGSGTQLSVL.

The chain recombines TRBV29-1 with TRBJ2-7; possibly TRBD2 for D (7 bases). The V gene's germline CDR1 is SQVTM and CDR2 ANQGSEA. Trimming removed 5 bases at V and 5 bases at J, with 10 bases between. CDR3 size: 11 residues. CDR3 sequence: CSVWGGHEQYF. The DNA of the CDR3 is TGCAGCGTTTGGGGGGGCCACGAGCAGTACTTC.

J is TRBJ2-7 and V is TRBV13; possibly TRBD1 for D (6 bases). This CDR3 comprises 16 residues. Trimming removed 0 bases from V and 0 bases from J, with 12 bases in between. Germline assignment: CDR1 PRHDT and CDR2 FYEKMQ (reference sequence). DNA of the CDR3: TGTGCCAGCAGCTTAGGGCAGGGGATAGACTCCTACGAGCAGTACTTC. The encoded protein is CASSLGQGIDSYEQYF. Together with reference TRBV13 and TRBJ2-7, the CDR3 gives the full variable domain: AAGVIQSPRHLIKEKRETATLKCYPIPRHDTVYWYQQGPGQDPQFLISFYEKMQSDKGSIPDRFSAQQFSDYHSELNMSSLELGDSALYFCASSLGQGIDSYEQYFGPGTRLTVT.

V and J are TRBV27 and TRBJ1-2; tentative D call: TRBD1 (5 bases). Trimming removed 3 bases from V and 0 bases from J, with 11 bases in between. The CDR3 has 15 residues. The germline V gene has CDR1 MNHEY and CDR2 SMNVEV (reference sequence). CDR3 DNA sequence: TGTGCCAGCAGTTTCTCACAGGCGACTAACTATGGCTACACCTTC. Protein: CASSFSQATNYGYTF.

This sequence joins TRBV29-1 and TRBJ2-3; D possibly uses TRBD1 or TRBD2 (7 bases each). Between the trimmed V and J ends, which lost 1 base and 0 bases, there was a span of 14 bases. Germline V CDR1 and CDR2: SQVTM, ANQGSEA. This CDR3 has 16 residues. CDR3 amino acids: CSVEGGGQTSTDTQYF. In DNA form, the CDR3 reads TGCAGCGTTGAAGGGGGGGGACAGACTAGCACAGATACGCAGTATTTT.

The rearrangement joins TRBV19 to TRBJ2-7; D may correspond to TRBD1 or TRBD2 (6 bases each). The germline gives CDR1 LNHDA, CDR2 SQIVND (reference sequence). V shed 7 bases and J shed 2 bases, with 21 bases lying between them. The CDR3 totals 16 residues. The CDR3 reads CASIGAAGGLTYEQYF. The CDR3 bases are TGTGCCAGTATTGGGGCTGCCGGGGGCCTAACCTACGAGCAGTACTTC.